The sequence of this T cell receptor beta chain was determined in a study of blood T cell repertoires in COVID-19 (TCRdb year 2020). Broadly, across the study: Collaborator samples came from the United States, Italy and Spain and covered acute and convalescent phases of COVID-19. The prospective study material was composed of cDNA or gDNA derived from T cells, B-cell-depleted T cells, or PBMCs. The repertoires were released in a freely available public database meant as a resource for research on the immune response to SARS-CoV-2. Sample metadata almost always included a de-identified subject ID, COVID-19 status, age in years and sex. Samples came from the ongoing ImmuneRACE study (first 160 participants) plus 1,254 subjects from 6 global collaborators. HLA class I and class II types, where available, came from metadata supplied by the sample provider rather than from assay-based typing. The dataset comprised deeply sampled blood TCRbeta repertoires from subjects exposed to, actively infected with, or recovered from COVID-19. Points the paper makes about the study in general: Clinical and demographic metadata were provided uncurated, with the amount varying by source and participant.

One collaborating source in Seattle enrolled patients during active infection and followed them longitudinally through the course of disease. The collaborating institutions used their own protocols to collect whole blood in K2EDTA tubes. For TCRbeta analysis, collaborator samples were shipped as frozen whole blood, as isolated PBMCs, or as DNA extracted from either sample type. TCRbeta CDR3 regions were amplified from genomic DNA by means of the immunoSEQ Assay, a bias-controlled multiplex PCR. On the study's bioinformatics: Within the assay, amplification of reference gene primers was used to estimate how many nucleated cells each sample contained. To quantify the absolute abundance of each unique TCRbeta CDR3 rearrangement, sequence reads were collapsed and filtered. For each sample, productive Simpson clonality was calculated as the square root of Simpson's diversity index over productive rearrangements. TCRdb took this table from immuneACCESS and kept in-frame rearrangements with V and J called. Such tables lack part of the clones; where checked against another copy, unresolved V genes explain under half of the gap, and the rest is unexplained. The DNA gave D and trimming, while V, J and clone size come from that table. For this sample the table gives roughly 200,000 clones, of which 80% to 90% were detected only once. The ten largest clones add up to 10% to 15% of the sample.

CDR1 GTSNPN and CDR2 SVGIG are derived from the germline V gene (reference sequence). Trimming costs V 1 base and J 2 bases, and their ends lie 16 bases apart. The CDR3 contains 16 residues, cysteine and phenylalanine counted. The CDR3 DNA has 48 bases and is translated from base 1. Worth noting for this clone: No antigen is known for it. Within one base of it there is no much larger clone, and no base qualities were kept.

The chain joins TRBV30 to TRBJ2-3; TRBD1 is possibly the D segment (5 matching bases). The sequenced sample consisted of peripheral blood. The clonotype was recovered from a woman aged 80 or older with COVID-19, enrolled during active disease. The CDR3 corresponds to CAWSAGLTAPTDTQYF. DNA sequence: TGTGCCTGGAGTGCGGGCTTGACAGCTCCCACAGATACGCAGTATTTT.